The next 4 T cell receptor beta chains were all read from a single sample in a study of post-analysis software for immune sequencing data. Study observations and caveats: Patients used five TRBV segments, including TRBV5-6, TRBV5-1 and TRBV20-1, more often than controls.

TCR beta libraries were prepared from cDNA with unique molecular identifiers. Using its own MiXCR run on the PCR reads, TCRdb lists one record per CDR3 protein. The sample has roughly 730,000 distinct CDR3 sequences; roughly 27% are singletons. These TCRs' antigens remain unknown. What was sequenced was blood. These receptors were obtained from a girl aged 10-17 years with multiple sclerosis.

There are a few counts of this clonotype. J is TRBJ2-1 and V is TRBV11-2; 14 bases line up with TRBD2. Germline loops: CDR1 SGHAT, CDR2 FQNNGV. The CDR3 has 17 amino acids. V lost 5 bases to trimming and J lost 9 bases; unmatched junction nucleotides: 12. CDR3 in amino acids: CASSPEPGLAGVSEQFF. In DNA, the CDR3 is TGTGCCAGCAGCCCTGAACCGGGACTAGCGGGAGTGTCTGAGCAGTTCTTC.

The rearrangement links TRBV2 to TRBJ2-5; D not resolved. There are 13 residues in the CDR3. Trimming took 8 bases from V and 5 from J, leaving 15 bases between them. Germline-derived CDR1 and CDR2 are SNHLY and FYNNEI. The chain's CDR3 is CASRRSIHETQYF. Here the CDR3 DNA reads TGTGCCAGCCGGCGAAGCATCCATGAGACCCAGTACTTC.

This clonotype was counted a few times. The gene calls are TRBV6-5 and TRBJ2-1; the match to TRBD1 covers 7 bases. The germline V gene has CDR1 MNHEY and CDR2 SVGAGI. With V trimmed by 2 bases and J by 5 bases, 0 bases remained unmatched. This CDR3 is 13 amino acids long. This CDR3 is CASSYDRDNEQFF. The CDR3 DNA follows: TGTGCCAGCAGTTACGACAGGGACAATGAGCAGTTCTTC.

The chain has TRBV27 and TRBJ2-7; weak D call: TRBD2 (7 bases). With 1 base removed from V and 2 bases from J, the gap between germline ends came to 15 bases. Germline V gene data show CDR1 as MNHEY and CDR2 as SMNVEV (reference sequence). The CDR3 runs to 16 residues. The CDR3 region has the DNA TGTGCCAGCAGTTTATGGGGGGGGCGGACCGCCTACGAGCAGTACTTC. Its protein product is CASSLWGGRTAYEQYF.